This T cell receptor (beta chain) was recorded in a study of PD-1 blockade in classical Hodgkin lymphoma. Study-wide results and caveats: A significant rise in TCR diversity by C4D1 was seen for CD4+ but not CD8+ cells.

A word on this clone: Its antigen remains unknown.

Indicated time point: cycle 4 day 1 (C4D1), after about 6 weeks of nivolumab. Patients all relapsed after autologous stem cell transplantation, and there was variation in brentuximab vedotin exposure. When best responses were assessed, they were complete response, partial response or progressive disease. Clones were sequenced by immunoSEQ multiplex PCR, and TCRdb holds only the in-frame ones, with some missing. There are around 92,000 clones in the sample; approximately 83% occur only once, and more than 15% lies in the top ten. CDR1 is MDHEN and CDR2 is SYDVKM in the germline V gene. This CDR3 region has 14 residues. V was pared by 7 bases and J by 3 bases, with 16 bases between.

This specimen consisted of peripheral blood mononuclear cells (PBMCs), obtained before the fourth cycle of nivolumab. The receptor's source is a human donor with classical Hodgkin lymphoma. The V gene is TRBV28, the J gene TRBJ2-7, with D perhaps assigned TRBD1 or TRBD2 (5 bases each). CDR3 bases: TGTGCCAGCACCCCGGGACCGTCCTACTACGAGCAGTACTTC. It yields the protein CASTPGPSYYEQYF.